Detailed here is one T cell receptor (beta chain). Its antigen is still unknown. Using immunoSEQ multiplex PCR, the repertoire was profiled, and TCRdb retains in-frame clones only, with some absent. The sample holds 550,000 to 600,000 clones, 95% to 98% seen once. This specimen belongs to a study of shared clonotypes between healthy human individuals. Study observations and caveats: Large sequencing depth failed to make sorted-subset sequencing complete, rarefaction showed.

CD45RO-negative cells were positively selected for CCR7, leaving out terminally differentiated effector memory CD45RA+ cells. Trimming took 1 base from V and 5 from J, leaving 8 bases between them. The CDR3 covers 13 residues. Germline V gives CDR1 SGHTA, CDR2 FQGTGA. The source of this sequence is a young man in good health. V usage is TRBV7-3 and J usage is TRBJ2-5; tentative D call: TRBD1 (5 bases). The sample consisted of naive CD8+ T cells sorted from blood. The CDR3 loop is CASSLMQGETQYF. The CDR3 DNA reads as TGTGCCAGCAGCTTAATGCAGGGCGAGACCCAGTACTTC.